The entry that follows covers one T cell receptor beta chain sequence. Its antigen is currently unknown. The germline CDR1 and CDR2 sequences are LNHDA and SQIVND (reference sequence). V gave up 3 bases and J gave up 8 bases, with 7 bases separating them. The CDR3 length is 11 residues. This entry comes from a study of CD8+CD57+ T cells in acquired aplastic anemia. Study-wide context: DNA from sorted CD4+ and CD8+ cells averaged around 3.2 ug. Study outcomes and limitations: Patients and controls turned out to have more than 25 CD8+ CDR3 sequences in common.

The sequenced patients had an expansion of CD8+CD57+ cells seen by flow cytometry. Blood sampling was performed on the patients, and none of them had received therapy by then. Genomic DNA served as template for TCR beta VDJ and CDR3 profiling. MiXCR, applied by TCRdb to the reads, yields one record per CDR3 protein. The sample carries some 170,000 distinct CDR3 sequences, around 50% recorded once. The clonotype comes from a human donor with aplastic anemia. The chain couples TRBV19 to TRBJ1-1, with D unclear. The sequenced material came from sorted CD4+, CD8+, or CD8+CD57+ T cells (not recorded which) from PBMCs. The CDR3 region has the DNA TGTGCCAGTAGTATGATTCGGGAAGCTTTCTTT. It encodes CASSMIREAFF.